This TCR beta chain appears in the sequencing data of a study of cytomegalovirus exposure and HLA in healthy donors. The study, taken as a whole, reports: Exclusion applied to some V segments, including TRBV6-2 and TRBV6-3, as they were indistinguishable.

Each donor was nominally healthy when sampled (though unrecorded immune exposures were likely). The CDR3 spans 14 residues. Germline CDR1 is LGHNT and CDR2 is FRNRAP. Trimming took 7 bases from V and 4 from J; bases not matched to a gene: 9. The primer mix had 60 Vbeta and 13 Jbeta primers. Profiled with immunoSEQ multiplex PCR; TCRdb holds only in-frame clones, not every one. The repertoire includes some 120,000 clones, less than 85% of them detected once, and over 2% sits in the top ten. As concerns this clone: Its target is not known.

The source of this sequence is a middle-aged woman in good health and CMV-seropositive. Material: PBMCs. This chain joins TRBV12-5 and TRBJ1-1, with 7 bases identical to TRBD1. CDR3 amino acids: CASVLGGAATEAFF. The DNA for the CDR3 is TGTGCTAGTGTTCTAGGGGGCGCGGCCACTGAAGCTTTCTTT.